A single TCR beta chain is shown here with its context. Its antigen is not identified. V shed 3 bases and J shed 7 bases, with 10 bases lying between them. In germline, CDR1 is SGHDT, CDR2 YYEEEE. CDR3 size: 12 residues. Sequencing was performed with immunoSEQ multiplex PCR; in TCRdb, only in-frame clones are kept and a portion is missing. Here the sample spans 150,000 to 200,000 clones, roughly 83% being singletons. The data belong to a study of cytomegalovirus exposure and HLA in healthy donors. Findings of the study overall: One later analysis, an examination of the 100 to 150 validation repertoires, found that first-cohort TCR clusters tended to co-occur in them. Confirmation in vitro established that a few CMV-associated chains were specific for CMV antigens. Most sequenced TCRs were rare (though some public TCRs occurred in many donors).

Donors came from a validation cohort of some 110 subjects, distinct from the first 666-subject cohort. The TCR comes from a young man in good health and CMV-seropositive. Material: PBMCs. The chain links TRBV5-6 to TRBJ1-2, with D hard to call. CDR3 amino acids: CASSSFRGGYTF. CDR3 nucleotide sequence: TGTGCCAGCAGCTCTTTCCGGGGTGGCTACACCTTC.